This passage covers 14 T cell receptor beta chains from one sample sequenced in a study of T cells after yellow fever vaccination. TCRdb reprocessed the 5' RACE reads via MiXCR and lists one record per CDR3 protein. The top ten hold about 3% of the sample, which has hundreds of thousands of distinct CDR3 sequences, 7.5% to 9.5% seen once. Source: CD4+ T cells sorted from PBMCs, taken 5 days after the yellow fever booster vaccination. The receptor set was obtained from a man younger than 35 who received the YFV17D yellow fever vaccine.

Ten or more counts support this clonotype. V usage is TRBV11-2 and J usage is TRBJ2-4, with D hard to call. The CDR3 contains 13 residues. V was trimmed by 4 bases and J by 4 bases, leaving 8 bases between them. Germline V lookup: CDR1 SGHAT, CDR2 FQNNGV. The CDR3 sequence: CASSSEQKNIQYF. The CDR3 coding sequence is TGTGCCAGCAGCTCGGAACAAAAAAACATTCAGTACTTC.

The J gene is TRBJ2-5, the V gene TRBV20-1, with D possibly TRBD2 on 6 matching bases. The CDR3 runs 16 residues. CDR1 and CDR2 (germline): DFQATT, SNEGSKA (reference sequence). V was shortened by 0 bases and J by 2 bases, with 16 bases between the two germline ends. CDR3 coding DNA: TGCAGTGCTAGAGATCTCCCCTTTGGGGGGCAAGAGACCCAGTACTTC. Protein: CSARDLPFGGQETQYF.

Points on this clonotype: One end of the junction varies from germline; a read error may be responsible. This rearrangement joins TRBV5-1 to TRBJ2-4; possible D gene TRBD1, 5 bases. CDR1 SGHRS and CDR2 YFSETQ come from the germline V gene. The CDR3 extends over 14 amino acids. The CDR3 protein is CVSSPRVGKNIQYF. The CDR3 DNA follows: TGCGTCAGCAGCCCCAGGGTGGGCAAAAACATTCAGTACTTC.

The chain carries TRBV12-3 or TRBV12-4 and TRBJ1-1; D is perhaps TRBD1 (5 bases). The ends were cut back, 7 bases at V and 3 bases at J, with 15 bases in the middle. This CDR3 contains 14 residues. The CDR3 DNA reads TGTGCCAGCACTTTGAGGTCAGGGCACACTGAAGCTTTCTTT. Its protein is CASTLRSGHTEAFF.

This rearrangement joins TRBV6-2 or TRBV6-3 to TRBJ1-1; D is ambiguous. The length of the CDR3 is 13 residues. V lost 7 bases to trimming and J lost 4 bases, with 13 bases between them. Looked up from germline, CDR1 is MNHEY and CDR2 is SVGEGT. The CDR3 coding sequence is TGTGCCAGCACCCATAGTCTCAGCACTGAAGCTTTCTTT. Translating it yields CASTHSLSTEAFF.

This clonotype turned up a few times. The chain uses TRBV4-1 and TRBJ1-6; 8 bases align to TRBD1. CDR3 length equals 17 residues. Germline values: CDR1 MGHRA, CDR2 YSYEKL. V lost 0 bases, J lost 4 bases, and 5 bases stayed unmatched. CDR3: CASSQDTRGRYNSPLHF. CDR3 DNA sequence: TGCGCCAGCAGCCAAGATACCAGGGGGCGATATAATTCACCCCTCCACTTT.

This clonotype has only a few counts. The rearrangement uses TRBV6-2 or TRBV6-3 and TRBJ2-5, with 7 bases that match TRBD1. Germline CDR1 reads MNHEY; CDR2 reads SVGEGT. This CDR3 has 14 residues. J lost 5 bases, V lost 2 bases, and 5 bases had no gene match. The CDR3 DNA reads TGTGCCAGCAGTTACGAGACAGGGAAGGAGACCCAGTACTTC. Translating it yields CASSYETGKETQYF.

This clonotype was seen a handful of times. The gene calls are TRBV10-3 and TRBJ1-2, with 9 bases lining up with TRBD1. J gave up 10 bases and V 3 bases, and 9 bases lay outside the gene matches. Germline CDR1 and CDR2: ENHRY and SYGVKD. The CDR3 spans 14 residues. The DNA for the CDR3 is TGTGCCATCAGTGATGAGGGGACAGGGAGAGACTACACCTTC. It encodes CAISDEGTGRDYTF.

In its sample, this clonotype was seen a few times. This chain links TRBV5-4 with TRBJ2-3; unclear D gene. The CDR3 has 14 amino acids. Looked up from germline, CDR1 is SGHNT and CDR2 is YYREEE (reference sequence). The germline V and J ends were trimmed by 4 bases and 2 bases, with 11 bases remaining between them. CDR3 in DNA: TGTGCCAGCAGCGCCGGGCTAGTCACAGATACGCAGTATTTT. It yields the protein CASSAGLVTDTQYF.

This clonotype was seen only a few times. CDR3 protein: CSASHGAGEKLFF. CDR3 coding DNA: TGCAGTGCTAGTCATGGCGCCGGTGAAAAACTGTTTTTT. The rearrangement uses TRBV20-1 and TRBJ1-4; D not resolved. Deletions cut 3 bases from V and 7 bases from J, with 12 bases between. The CDR3 totals 13 residues. Germline assignment: CDR1 DFQATT and CDR2 SNEGSKA (reference sequence).

V gene TRBV24-1 combines with J gene TRBJ1-5; 11 positions agree with TRBD1. With 7 bases clipped from V and 3 bases from J, the junction kept 4 bases outside the gene matches. Germline loops: CDR1 KGHDR, CDR2 SFDVKD. CDR3 size: 15 residues. The CDR3 loop is CATSRTGGPNQPQHF. The CDR3 region has the DNA TGTGCCACCAGCAGGACAGGGGGCCCCAATCAGCCCCAGCATTTT.

The chain employs TRBV20-1 and TRBJ2-5; 9 bases fit TRBD2. There are 14 residues in the CDR3. Trimming at V came to 6 bases and at J to 3 bases, leaving 8 bases not matched to a gene. Germline CDR1 reads DFQATT; CDR2 reads SNEGSKA (reference sequence). The chain's CDR3 is CSARPAGGKETQYF. CDR3 DNA sequence: TGCAGTGCCCGCCCGGCGGGGGGGAAAGAGACCCAGTACTTC.

The V gene is TRBV6-6, the J gene TRBJ2-3; D perhaps matches TRBD1 (6 bases). Germline lookup yields CDR1 MNHNY and CDR2 SVGAGI (reference sequence). The length of the CDR3 is 15 residues. V shed 2 bases and J shed 2 bases, with 11 bases lying between them. The CDR3 is CASSYPTGHTDTQYF. DNA of the CDR3: TGTGCCAGCAGTTACCCGACAGGACACACAGATACGCAGTATTTT.

The V gene is TRBV7-8, the J gene TRBJ1-1; possible D gene TRBD1, 6 bases. There are 16 residues in the CDR3. Germline lookup yields CDR1 SGHVS and CDR2 FQNEAQ. With 4 bases removed from V and 2 bases from J, the gap between germline ends came to 17 bases. CDR3 residues: CASSSGEMVDNTEAFF. CDR3 coding DNA: TGTGCCAGCAGCTCAGGGGAGATGGTAGACAACACTGAAGCTTTCTTT. Using reference TRBV7-8 and TRBJ1-1 for the parts outside the CDR3, the full variable domain is GAGVSQSPRYKVAKRGQDVALRCDPISGHVSLFWYQQALGQGPEFLTYFQNEAQLDKSGLPSDRFFAERPEGSVSTLKIQRTQQEDSAVYLCASSSGEMVDNTEAFFGQGTRLTVV.